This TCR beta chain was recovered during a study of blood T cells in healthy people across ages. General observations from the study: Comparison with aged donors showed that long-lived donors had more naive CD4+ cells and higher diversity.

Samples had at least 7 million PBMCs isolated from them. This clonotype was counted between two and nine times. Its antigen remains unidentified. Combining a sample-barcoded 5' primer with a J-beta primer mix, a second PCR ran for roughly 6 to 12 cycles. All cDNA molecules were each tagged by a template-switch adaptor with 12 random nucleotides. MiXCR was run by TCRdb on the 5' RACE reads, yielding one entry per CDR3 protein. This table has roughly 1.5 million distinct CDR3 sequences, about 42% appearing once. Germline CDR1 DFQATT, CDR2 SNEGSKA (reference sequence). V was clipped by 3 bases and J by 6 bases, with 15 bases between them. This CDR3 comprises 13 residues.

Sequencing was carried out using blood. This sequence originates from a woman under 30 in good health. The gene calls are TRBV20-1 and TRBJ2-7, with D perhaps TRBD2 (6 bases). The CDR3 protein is CSASPRGYSEQYF. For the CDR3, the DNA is TGCAGTGCTAGTCCCCGGGGGTACTCCGAGCAGTACTTC.